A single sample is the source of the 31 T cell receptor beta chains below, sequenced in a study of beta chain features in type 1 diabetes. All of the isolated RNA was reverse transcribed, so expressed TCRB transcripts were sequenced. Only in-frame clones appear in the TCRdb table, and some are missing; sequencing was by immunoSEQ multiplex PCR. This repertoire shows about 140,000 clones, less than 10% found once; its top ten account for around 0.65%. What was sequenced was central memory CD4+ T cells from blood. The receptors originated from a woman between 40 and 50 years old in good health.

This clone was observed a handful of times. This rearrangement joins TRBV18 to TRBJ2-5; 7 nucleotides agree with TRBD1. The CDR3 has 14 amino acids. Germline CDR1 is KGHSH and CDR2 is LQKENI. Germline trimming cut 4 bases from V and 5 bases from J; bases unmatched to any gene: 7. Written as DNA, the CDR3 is TGTGCCAGCTCACATGGGACAGTTGGGGAGACCCAGTACTTC. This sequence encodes CASSHGTVGETQYF.

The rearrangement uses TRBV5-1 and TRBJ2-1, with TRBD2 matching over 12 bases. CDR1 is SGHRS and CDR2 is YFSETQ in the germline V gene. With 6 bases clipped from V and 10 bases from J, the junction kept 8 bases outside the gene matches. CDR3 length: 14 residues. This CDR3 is CASTSSGGAQEQFF. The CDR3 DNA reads TGCGCCAGCACCTCTAGCGGGGGGGCCCAGGAGCAGTTCTTC.

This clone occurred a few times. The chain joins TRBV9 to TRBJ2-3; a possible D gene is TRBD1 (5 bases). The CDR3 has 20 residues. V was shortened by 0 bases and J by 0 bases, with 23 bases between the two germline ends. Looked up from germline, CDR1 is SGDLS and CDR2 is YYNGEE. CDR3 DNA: TGTGCCAGCAGCGTAGCTTCCCTTCGGGTAGACAGTTCTAGCACAGATACGCAGTATTTT. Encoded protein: CASSVASLRVDSSSTDTQYF.

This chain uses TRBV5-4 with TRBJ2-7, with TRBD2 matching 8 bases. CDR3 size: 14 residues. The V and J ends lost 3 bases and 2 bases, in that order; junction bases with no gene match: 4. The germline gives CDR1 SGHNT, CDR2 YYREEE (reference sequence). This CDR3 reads CASSSPGLAYEQYF. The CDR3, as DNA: TGTGCCAGCAGCTCACCGGGACTAGCCTACGAGCAGTACTTC. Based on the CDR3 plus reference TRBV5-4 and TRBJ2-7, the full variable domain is ETGVTQSPTHLIKTRGQQVTLRCSSQSGHNTVSWYQQALGQGPQFIFQYYREEENGRGNFPPRFSGLQFPNYSSELNVNALELDDSALYLCASSSPGLAYEQYFGPGTRLTVT.

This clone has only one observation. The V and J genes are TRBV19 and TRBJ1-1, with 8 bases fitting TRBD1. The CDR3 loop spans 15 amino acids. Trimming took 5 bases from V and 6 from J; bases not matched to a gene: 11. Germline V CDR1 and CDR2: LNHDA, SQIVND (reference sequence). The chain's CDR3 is CASSPRTGMVPEAFF. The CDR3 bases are TGTGCCAGTAGTCCTAGGACAGGGATGGTTCCTGAAGCTTTCTTT.

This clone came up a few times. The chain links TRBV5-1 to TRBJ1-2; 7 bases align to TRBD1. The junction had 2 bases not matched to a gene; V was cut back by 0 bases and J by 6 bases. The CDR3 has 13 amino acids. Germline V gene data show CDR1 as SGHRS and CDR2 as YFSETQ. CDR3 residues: CASSLGGTDGYTF. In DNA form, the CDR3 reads TGCGCCAGCAGCTTGGGCGGGACAGATGGCTACACCTTC.

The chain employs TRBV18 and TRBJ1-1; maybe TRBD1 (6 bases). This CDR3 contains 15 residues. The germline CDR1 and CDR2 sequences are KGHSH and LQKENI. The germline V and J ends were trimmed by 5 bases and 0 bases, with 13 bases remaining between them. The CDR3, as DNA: TGTGCCAGCTCAGCGGACAGCGACCTGAACACTGAAGCTTTCTTT. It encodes CASSADSDLNTEAFF.

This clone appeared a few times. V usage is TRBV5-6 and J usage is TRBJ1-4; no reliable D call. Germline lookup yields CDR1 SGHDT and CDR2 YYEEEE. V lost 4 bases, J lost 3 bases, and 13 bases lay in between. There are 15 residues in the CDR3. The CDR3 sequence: CASSPGHRSNEKLFF. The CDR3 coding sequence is TGTGCCAGCAGCCCTGGTCACAGATCTAATGAAAAACTGTTTTTT.

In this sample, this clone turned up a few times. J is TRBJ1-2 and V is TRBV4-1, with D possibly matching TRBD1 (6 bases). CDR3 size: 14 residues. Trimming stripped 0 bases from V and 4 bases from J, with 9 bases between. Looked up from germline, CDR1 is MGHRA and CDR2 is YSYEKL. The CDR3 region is CASSQDGQSYGYTF. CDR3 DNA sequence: TGCGCCAGCAGCCAAGATGGACAGAGCTATGGCTACACCTTC.

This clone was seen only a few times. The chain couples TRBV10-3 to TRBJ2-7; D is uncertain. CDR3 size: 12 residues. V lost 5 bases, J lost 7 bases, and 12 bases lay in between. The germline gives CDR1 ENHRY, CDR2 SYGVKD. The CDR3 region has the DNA TGTGCCATCAGTACTAATTCGGGTGAGCAGTACTTC. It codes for CAISTNSGEQYF.

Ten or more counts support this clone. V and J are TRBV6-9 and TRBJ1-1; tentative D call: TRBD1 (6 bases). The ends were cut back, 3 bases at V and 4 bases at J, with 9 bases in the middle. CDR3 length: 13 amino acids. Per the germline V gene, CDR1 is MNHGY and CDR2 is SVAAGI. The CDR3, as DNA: TGTGCCAGCAGTTACAGGGGAAGCACTGAAGCTTTCTTT. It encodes CASSYRGSTEAFF.

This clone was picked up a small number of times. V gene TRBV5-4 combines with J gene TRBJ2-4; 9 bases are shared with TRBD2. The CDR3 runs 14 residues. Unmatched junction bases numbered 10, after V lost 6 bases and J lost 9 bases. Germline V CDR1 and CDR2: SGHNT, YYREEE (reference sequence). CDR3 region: CASKAGGERSIQYF. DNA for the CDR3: TGTGCCAGCAAGGCGGGAGGGGAGAGAAGCATTCAGTACTTC.

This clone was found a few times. Here the CDR3 reads CATSSRPGTGAYSNQPQHF. The CDR3 DNA sequence: TGTGCCACCAGCAGTCGTCCCGGGACAGGGGCGTATAGCAATCAGCCCCAGCATTTT. The V call is TRBV15, the J call TRBJ1-5, with TRBD1 identical over 10 bases. Germline CDR1 reads LNHNV; CDR2 reads YYDKDF (reference sequence). The CDR3 runs to 19 residues. Trimming cost V 3 bases and J 0 bases; bases outside gene matches: 11.

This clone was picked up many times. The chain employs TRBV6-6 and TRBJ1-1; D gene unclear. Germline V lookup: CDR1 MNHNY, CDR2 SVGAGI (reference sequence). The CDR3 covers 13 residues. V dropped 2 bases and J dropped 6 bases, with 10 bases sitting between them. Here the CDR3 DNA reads TGTGCCAGCAGTTACGGAGGAAACGCTGAAGCTTTCTTT. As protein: CASSYGGNAEAFF.

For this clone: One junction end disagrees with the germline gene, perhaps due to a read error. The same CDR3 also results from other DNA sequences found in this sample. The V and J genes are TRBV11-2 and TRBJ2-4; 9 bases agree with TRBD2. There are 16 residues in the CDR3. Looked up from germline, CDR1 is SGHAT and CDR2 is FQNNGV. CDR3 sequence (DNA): TGCGCCAGCAGCTTAATAGCGGGGGCTGCCAAAAACATTCAGTACTTC. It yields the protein CASSLIAGAAKNIQYF.

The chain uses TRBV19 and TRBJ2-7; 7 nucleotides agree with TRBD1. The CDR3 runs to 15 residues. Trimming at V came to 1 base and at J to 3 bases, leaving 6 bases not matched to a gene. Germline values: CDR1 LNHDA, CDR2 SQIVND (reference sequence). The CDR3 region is CASSIAGQANYEQYF. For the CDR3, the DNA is TGTGCCAGTAGTATAGCCGGACAGGCTAACTACGAGCAGTACTTC.

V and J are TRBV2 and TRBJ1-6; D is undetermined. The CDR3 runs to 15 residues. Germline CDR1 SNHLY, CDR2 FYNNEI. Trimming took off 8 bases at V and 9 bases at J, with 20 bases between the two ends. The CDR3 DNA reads TGTGCCAGCCGCCCCCCCCGGGATGTGGGTTCACCCCTCCACTTT. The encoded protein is CASRPPRDVGSPLHF.

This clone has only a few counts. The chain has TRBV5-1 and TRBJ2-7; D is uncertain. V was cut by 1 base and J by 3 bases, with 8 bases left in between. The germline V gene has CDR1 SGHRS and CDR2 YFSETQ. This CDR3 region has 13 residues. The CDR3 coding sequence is TGCGCCAGCAGCTTGTATGGGCTCTACGAGCAGTACTTC. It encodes CASSLYGLYEQYF.

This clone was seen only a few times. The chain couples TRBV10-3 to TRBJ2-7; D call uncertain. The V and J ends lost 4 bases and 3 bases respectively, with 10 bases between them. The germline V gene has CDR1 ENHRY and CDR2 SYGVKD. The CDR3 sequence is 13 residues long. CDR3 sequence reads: CAISVGTIYEQYF. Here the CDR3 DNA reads TGTGCCATCAGTGTGGGCACAATCTACGAGCAGTACTTC.

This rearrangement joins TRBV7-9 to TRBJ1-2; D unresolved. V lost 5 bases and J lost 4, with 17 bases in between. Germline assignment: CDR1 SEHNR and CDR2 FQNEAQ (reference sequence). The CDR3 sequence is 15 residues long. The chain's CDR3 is CASSKNMGRLYGYTF. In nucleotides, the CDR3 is TGTGCCAGCAGCAAAAATATGGGCAGGCTCTATGGCTACACCTTC.

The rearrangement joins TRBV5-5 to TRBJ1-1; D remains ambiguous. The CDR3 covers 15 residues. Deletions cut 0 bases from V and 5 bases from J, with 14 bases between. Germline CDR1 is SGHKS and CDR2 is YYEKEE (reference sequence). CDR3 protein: CASSLAGEGETEAFF. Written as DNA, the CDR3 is TGTGCCAGCAGCTTGGCCGGAGAGGGAGAAACTGAAGCTTTCTTT.

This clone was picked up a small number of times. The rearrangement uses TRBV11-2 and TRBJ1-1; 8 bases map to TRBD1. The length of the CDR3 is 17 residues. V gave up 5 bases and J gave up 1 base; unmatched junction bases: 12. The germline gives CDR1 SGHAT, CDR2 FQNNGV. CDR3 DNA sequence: TGTGCCAGCAGCCCCAGGGGGCAGTTCCTCCCGAACACTGAAGCTTTCTTT. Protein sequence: CASSPRGQFLPNTEAFF.

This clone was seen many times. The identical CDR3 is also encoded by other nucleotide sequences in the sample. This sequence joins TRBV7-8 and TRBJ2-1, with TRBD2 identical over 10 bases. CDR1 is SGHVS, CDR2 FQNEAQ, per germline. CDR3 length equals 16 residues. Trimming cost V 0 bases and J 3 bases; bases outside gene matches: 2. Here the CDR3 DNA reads TGTGCCAGCAGCTTAGCGGCTAGCGGGGGCTACAATGAGCAGTTCTTC. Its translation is CASSLAASGGYNEQFF.

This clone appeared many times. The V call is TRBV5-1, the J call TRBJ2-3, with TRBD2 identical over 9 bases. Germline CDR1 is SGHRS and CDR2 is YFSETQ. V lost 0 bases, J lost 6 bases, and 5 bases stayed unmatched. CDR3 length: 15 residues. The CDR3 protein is CASSLAGLAFDTQYF. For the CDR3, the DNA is TGCGCCAGCAGCTTGGCAGGACTAGCGTTCGATACGCAGTATTTT.

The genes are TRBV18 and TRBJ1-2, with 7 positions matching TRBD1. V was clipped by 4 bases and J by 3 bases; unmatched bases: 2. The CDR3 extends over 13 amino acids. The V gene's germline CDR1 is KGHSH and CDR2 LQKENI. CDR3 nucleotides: TGTGCCAGCTCACGGCAGGGGGACTATGGCTACACCTTC. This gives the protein CASSRQGDYGYTF.

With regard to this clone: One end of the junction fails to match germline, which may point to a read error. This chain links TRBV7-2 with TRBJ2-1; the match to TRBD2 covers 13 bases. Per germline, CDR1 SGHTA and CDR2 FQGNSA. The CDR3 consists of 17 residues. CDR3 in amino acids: CASTLVFRLAGGGEQFF. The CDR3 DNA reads TGTGCCAGCACCTTAGTTTTTAGACTAGCGGGGGGTGGTGAGCAGTTCTTC.

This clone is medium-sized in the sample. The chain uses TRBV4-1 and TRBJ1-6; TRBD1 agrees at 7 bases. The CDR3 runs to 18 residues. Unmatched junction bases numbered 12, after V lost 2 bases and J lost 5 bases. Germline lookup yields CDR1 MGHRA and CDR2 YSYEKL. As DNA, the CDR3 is TGCGCCAGCAGCCAAAGGGGGCTGAGGGGGCGTCATAATTCACCCCTCCACTTT. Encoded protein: CASSQRGLRGRHNSPLHF.

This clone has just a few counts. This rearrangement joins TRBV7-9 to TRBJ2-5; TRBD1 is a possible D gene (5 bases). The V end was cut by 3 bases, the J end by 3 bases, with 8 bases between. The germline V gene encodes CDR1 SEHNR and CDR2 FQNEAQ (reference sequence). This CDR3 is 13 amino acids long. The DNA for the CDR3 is TGTGCCAGCAGCTTTGGCAGGGAAGAGACCCAGTACTTC. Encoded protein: CASSFGREETQYF.

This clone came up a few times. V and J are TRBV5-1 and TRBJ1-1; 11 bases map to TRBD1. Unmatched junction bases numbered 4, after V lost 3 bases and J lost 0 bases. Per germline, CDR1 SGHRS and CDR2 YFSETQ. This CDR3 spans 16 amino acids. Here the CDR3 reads CASSSGQGAVNTEAFF. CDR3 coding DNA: TGCGCCAGCAGCTCCGGACAGGGGGCCGTGAACACTGAAGCTTTCTTT.

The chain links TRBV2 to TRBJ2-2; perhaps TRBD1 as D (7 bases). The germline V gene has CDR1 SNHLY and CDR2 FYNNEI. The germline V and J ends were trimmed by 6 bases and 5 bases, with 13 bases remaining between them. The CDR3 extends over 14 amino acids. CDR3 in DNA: TGTGCCAGCAGGGAGGGGGCGCGAACCGGGGAGCTGTTTTTT. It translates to CASREGARTGELFF.

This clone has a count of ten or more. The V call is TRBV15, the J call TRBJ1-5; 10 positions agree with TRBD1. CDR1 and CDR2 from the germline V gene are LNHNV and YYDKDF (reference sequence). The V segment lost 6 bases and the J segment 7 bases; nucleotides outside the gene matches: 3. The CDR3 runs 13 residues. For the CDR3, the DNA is TGTGCCACCAGAAGGGACAGGGGACAGCCCCAGCATTTT. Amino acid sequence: CATRRDRGQPQHF.